The 26 T cell receptor beta chains in this list originate from one sample, sequenced in a study of blood T cell repertoires in COVID-19. Here immunoSEQ multiplex PCR was the method, and the copy in TCRdb shows in-frame clones only, minus some. The table includes about 310,000 clones, roughly 90% detected once. Sequenced input: peripheral blood. These TCRs come from a woman aged 25 to 39 with COVID-19, enrolled during active disease.

The CDR3 coding sequence is TGTGCCAGTAGCCCACTAGCGGGAGGGCTTTCGGACGAGCAGTACTTC. Translated: CASSPLAGGLSDEQYF. The V call is TRBV19, the J call TRBJ2-7, with 13 bases identical to TRBD2. V dropped 6 bases and J dropped 5; count of bases not matched to a gene: 10. The germline gives CDR1 LNHDA, CDR2 SQIVND (reference sequence). CDR3 length equals 16 residues.

The chain recombines TRBV10-1 with TRBJ2-1; the match to TRBD2 covers 9 bases. The CDR3 has 16 residues. The V segment lost 3 bases and the J segment 2 bases; nucleotides outside the gene matches: 5. Germline V gene sequence: CDR1 WNHNN, CDR2 SYGVQD (reference sequence). The CDR3 DNA is TGCGCCAGCAGTGACCCAGCTAGCGGGACCTACAATGAGCAGTTCTTC. This gives the protein CASSDPASGTYNEQFF.

The chain combines TRBV6-5 with TRBJ2-3; 7 bases are a match to TRBD2. This CDR3 has 16 residues. Germline loops: CDR1 MNHEY, CDR2 SVGAGI. The trim removed 2 bases at V and 5 bases at J, leaving 10 bases unmatched. DNA of the CDR3: TGTGCCAGCAGTTACACCCGGGACTACCAACGAGATACGCAGTATTTT. Translated, it gives CASSYTRDYQRDTQYF.

In regard to this clone: The same CDR3 also results from other DNA sequences found in this sample. The chain recombines TRBV27 with TRBJ2-7; 9 nucleotides align to TRBD2. V shed 5 bases and J 3 bases; nucleotides not matched to a gene: 5. CDR3 length: 14 amino acids. From germline, CDR1 is MNHEY and CDR2 SMNVEV (reference sequence). This CDR3 reads CASSPGTSNYEQYF. For the CDR3, the DNA is TGTGCCAGCAGTCCCGGGACTAGCAACTACGAGCAGTACTTC.

The chain joins TRBV5-4 to TRBJ1-1, with a weak D call TRBD1 (5 bases). Germline-derived CDR1 and CDR2 are SGHNT and YYREEE (reference sequence). The CDR3 has 14 amino acids. The V end lost 0 bases, the J end lost 3 bases, and 9 bases lay between the germline ends. The CDR3 sequence is CASSLAGGYTEAFF. The CDR3 DNA follows: TGTGCCAGCAGCTTGGCCGGGGGTTACACTGAAGCTTTCTTT.

This rearrangement joins TRBV25-1 to TRBJ1-1; 8 nucleotides agree with TRBD1. CDR1 MGHDK and CDR2 SYGVNS come from the germline V gene. J was trimmed by 11 bases and V by 0 bases; bases with no gene match: 14. This CDR3 is built from 16 residues. The CDR3 reads CASSEYETGEIGDAFF. The DNA for the CDR3 is TGTGCCAGCAGTGAATACGAGACAGGGGAAATAGGCGATGCTTTCTTT.

The CDR3 loop reads CASSLGRGLVGYTF. The CDR3 nucleotides are TGTGCCAGCAGCTTGGGAAGAGGGTTAGTTGGCTACACCTTC. V gene TRBV5-6 combines with J gene TRBJ1-2, with D unresolved. The ends were cut back, 0 bases at V and 7 bases at J, with 13 bases in the middle. This CDR3 contains 14 residues. Germline V gene data show CDR1 as SGHDT and CDR2 as YYEEEE.

The V call is TRBV3-1 (or the pseudogene TRBV3-2), the J call TRBJ2-5; the D gene is possibly TRBD2 (7 bases). CDR3 length equals 13 residues. V lost 9 bases, J lost 1 base, and 12 bases lay in between. CDR1 and CDR2 from the germline V gene are LGHDT and YNNKEL (reference sequence). The CDR3 nucleotides are TGTGCCAGTGGGCGGGGGCCCCAAGAGACCCAGTACTTC. Protein: CASGRGPQETQYF.

This clone was seen a single time. J is TRBJ2-1 and V is TRBV7-9, with TRBD2 matching over 13 bases. The germline V gene encodes CDR1 SEHNR and CDR2 FQNEAQ (reference sequence). Trimming at V came to 2 bases and at J to 10 bases, leaving 8 bases not matched to a gene. The length of the CDR3 is 16 residues. The DNA for the CDR3 is TGTGCCAGCAGCTTATTACTAGCGGGAGGGCCTGGGGAGCAGTTCTTC. It encodes CASSLLLAGGPGEQFF.

The chain joins TRBV19 to TRBJ2-7; D is unclear. CDR1 LNHDA and CDR2 SQIVND come from the germline V gene (reference sequence). V was trimmed by 5 bases and J by 2 bases, leaving 13 bases between them. The length of the CDR3 is 14 residues. The CDR3: CASSVRGFPYEQYF. CDR3 nucleotide sequence: TGTGCCAGTAGTGTACGAGGATTCCCCTACGAGCAGTACTTC.

The rearrangement uses TRBV20-1 and TRBJ2-7; D is possibly TRBD2 (5 bases). The CDR3 totals 13 residues. Looked up from germline, CDR1 is DFQATT and CDR2 is SNEGSKA (reference sequence). The V end lost 3 bases, the J end lost 0 bases, and 9 bases lay between the germline ends. The CDR3 DNA follows: TGCAGTGCTAGTCGGGATCCCTCCTACGAGCAGTACTTC. It specifies CSASRDPSYEQYF.

V usage is TRBV28 and J usage is TRBJ1-2; D gene uncertain. The V gene's germline CDR1 is MDHEN and CDR2 SYDVKM. The germline V and J ends were trimmed by 3 bases and 8 bases, with 7 bases remaining between them. The CDR3 extends over 11 amino acids. CDR3 sequence (DNA): TGTGCCAGCAGTTTCACGCGGGGCTACACCTTC. Protein product: CASSFTRGYTF.

This clone was seen a single time. The chain links TRBV19 to TRBJ2-1; D gene ambiguous. The V and J ends lost 3 bases and 0 bases respectively, with 6 bases between them. The CDR3 totals 14 residues. Germline lookup yields CDR1 LNHDA and CDR2 SQIVND (reference sequence). CDR3 in amino acids: CASSITGSYNEQFF. The CDR3 coding sequence is TGTGCCAGTAGTATTACTGGCTCCTACAATGAGCAGTTCTTC.

The rearrangement uses TRBV10-3 and TRBJ1-1, with 7 bases fitting TRBD1. CDR1 is ENHRY and CDR2 is SYGVKD in the germline V gene. The CDR3 runs 15 residues. V lost 0 bases to trimming and J lost 1 base; unmatched junction nucleotides: 2. As DNA, the CDR3 is TGTGCCATCAGTGAGTCCAACAGGGGGAACACTGAAGCTTTCTTT. This codes for CAISESNRGNTEAFF.

This clone was seen more than once but under ten times. V and J are TRBV12-3 or TRBV12-4 and TRBJ1-5, with TRBD1 as a possible D gene (5 bases). This CDR3 comprises 13 residues. V lost 8 bases and J lost 9, with 17 bases in between. As DNA, the CDR3 is TGTGCCAGCGCCCGCGTAGAGCAGGGGCCCCAGCATTTT. Its translation is CASARVEQGPQHF.

The V gene is TRBV7-9, the J gene TRBJ2-1, with 15 bases aligning to TRBD2. CDR1 SEHNR and CDR2 FQNEAQ come from the germline V gene (reference sequence). J was trimmed by 5 bases and V by 4 bases; bases with no gene match: 12. This CDR3 has 19 residues. In DNA form, the CDR3 reads TGTGCCAGCAGCTGGTTCCGGACTAGCGGGAGGGGCGGCAACAATGAGCAGTTCTTC. It is translated as CASSWFRTSGRGGNNEQFF.

About this clone itself: The same CDR3 also results from other DNA sequences found in this sample. The chain is built from TRBV18 and TRBJ1-3; D uncertain. Between the trimmed V and J ends, which lost 2 bases and 4 bases, there was a span of 9 bases. The germline V gene encodes CDR1 KGHSH and CDR2 LQKENI. CDR3 size: 14 residues. DNA for the CDR3: TGTGCCAGCTCACCAGGTACAGCAGGAAACACCATATATTTT. Protein product: CASSPGTAGNTIYF.

The V gene is TRBV5-1, the J gene TRBJ1-6; D is unresolved. The CDR3 covers 17 residues. CDR1 and CDR2 from the germline V gene are SGHRS and YFSETQ. The V and J ends lost 0 bases and 7 bases respectively, with 17 bases between them. The CDR3 bases are TGCGCCAGCAGCTTGGCCGGGTCCACAATTATGAATTCACCCCTCCACTTT. Its protein product is CASSLAGSTIMNSPLHF.

V gene TRBV3-1 (or the pseudogene TRBV3-2) combines with J gene TRBJ2-1; 9 bases match TRBD2. The ends lost 4 bases at V and 4 bases at J; junction bases unmatched: 14. The CDR3 consists of 18 residues. Germline CDR1 LGHDT, CDR2 YNNKEL (reference sequence). CDR3 in amino acids: CASSPSTLGGREYNEQFF. For the CDR3, the DNA is TGTGCCAGCAGCCCTTCTACTCTCGGCGGGAGGGAATACAATGAGCAGTTCTTC.

The chain is built from TRBV19 and TRBJ1-2; TRBD1 agrees at 9 bases. J was trimmed by 8 bases and V by 8 bases; bases with no gene match: 15. Germline CDR1 reads LNHDA; CDR2 reads SQIVND (reference sequence). The CDR3 is 15 amino acids. The CDR3 region is CASHTPGQGRWGYTF. The CDR3 nucleotides are TGTGCCAGTCATACCCCCGGACAGGGGCGCTGGGGCTACACCTTC.

The chain links TRBV20-1 to TRBJ2-2; 13 positions match TRBD2. The V segment lost 3 bases and the J segment 3 bases; nucleotides outside the gene matches: 7. Germline lookup yields CDR1 DFQATT and CDR2 SNEGSKA (reference sequence). The CDR3 sequence is 17 residues long. The CDR3 here is CSASAQGLAGYTGELFF. The CDR3 DNA sequence: TGCAGTGCTAGTGCGCAGGGACTAGCGGGATACACCGGGGAGCTGTTTTTT.

V usage is TRBV15 and J usage is TRBJ2-6; maybe TRBD2 (6 bases). The CDR3 has 16 amino acids. Germline V gene lookup returns CDR1 LNHNV and CDR2 YYDKDF (reference sequence). The V end was cut by 0 bases, the J end by 3 bases, with 9 bases between. The CDR3 DNA reads TGTGCCACCAGCAGAGATTACGGGGGTGGGGCCAACGTCCTGACTTTC. This translates into CATSRDYGGGANVLTF.

The chain uses TRBV14 and TRBJ2-7, with 7 bases identical to TRBD1. Trimming at V came to 6 bases and at J to 1 base, leaving 6 bases not matched to a gene. This CDR3 region has 14 residues. Germline loops: CDR1 SGHDN, CDR2 FVKESK. The CDR3 DNA reads TGTGCCAGCAGACCTCGACAGGGTTCCTACGAGCAGTACTTC. Encoded protein: CASRPRQGSYEQYF. The variable domain in full, completed from reference TRBV14 and TRBJ2-7, reads EAGVTQFPSHSVIEKGQTVTLRCDPISGHDNLYWYRRVMGKEIKFLLHFVKESKQDESGMPNNRFLAERTGGTYSTLKVQPAELEDSGVYFCASRPRQGSYEQYFGPGTRLTVT.

This chain connects TRBV6-6 to TRBJ1-2; D call uncertain. The CDR3 sequence is 13 residues long. Trimming stripped 2 bases from V and 3 bases from J, with 7 bases between. The germline V gene encodes CDR1 MNHNY and CDR2 SVGAGI (reference sequence). The CDR3 reads CASSYHGDYGYTF. CDR3 nucleotide sequence: TGTGCCAGCAGTTACCACGGAGACTATGGCTACACCTTC.

V and J are TRBV7-2 and TRBJ2-1; TRBD2 agrees at 13 bases. V was clipped by 0 bases and J by 8 bases; unmatched bases: 13. The CDR3 extends over 19 amino acids. Germline V CDR1 and CDR2: SGHTA, FQGNSA. The DNA for the CDR3 is TGTGCCAGCAGCTTAGCGTCGTATGGACTAGCGGGAGTTGAGGATGAGCAGTTCTTC. Translating it yields CASSLASYGLAGVEDEQFF.

This chain joins TRBV5-5 and TRBJ2-1; 8 bases map to TRBD1. CDR3 length: 15 amino acids. The germline gives CDR1 SGHKS, CDR2 YYEKEE (reference sequence). V lost 0 bases and J lost 1; bases outside the gene matches: 0. In nucleotides, the CDR3 is TGTGCCAGCAGCTTGGGACAGGGGTCCTACAATGAGCAGTTCTTC. It specifies CASSLGQGSYNEQFF.